Described below is a single T cell receptor (beta chain) sequence and its context. Its antigen is unknown. These data belong to a study of T cells in Graves' hyperthyroidism and ophthalmopathy. Study conclusions and caveats: Through a model of 13 V-J features, ophthalmopathy was separated from stable hyperthyroidism.

CDR3 length: 15 amino acids. Germline loops: CDR1 KGHSY, CDR2 FQNENV. With V trimmed by 2 bases and J by 3 bases, 7 bases remained unmatched. Subjects with ophthalmopathy showed a Clinical Activity Score no lower than 3, a NOSPECS grade no lower than 4, and a duration shorter than 3 months. The investigators amplified TCR beta CDR3 regions from RNA transcripts. HTBI primers were used for first-round RT-PCR of the TCR CDR3. TCRdb analysed the multiplex PCR reads with MiXCR anew, one entry per CDR3 protein. Of around 300,000 distinct CDR3 sequences detected, about 20% appear once; the ten largest clones hold roughly 60%.

The sample comprised blood. V gene TRBV16 combines with J gene TRBJ2-7; 7 bases line up with TRBD1. This receptor was identified in a man aged 25-45 years with Graves' ophthalmopathy. For the CDR3, the DNA is TGTGCCAGCAGCCAAAGTTCCGACAGGGACTACGAGCAGTACTTC. Its protein is CASSQSSDRDYEQYF.